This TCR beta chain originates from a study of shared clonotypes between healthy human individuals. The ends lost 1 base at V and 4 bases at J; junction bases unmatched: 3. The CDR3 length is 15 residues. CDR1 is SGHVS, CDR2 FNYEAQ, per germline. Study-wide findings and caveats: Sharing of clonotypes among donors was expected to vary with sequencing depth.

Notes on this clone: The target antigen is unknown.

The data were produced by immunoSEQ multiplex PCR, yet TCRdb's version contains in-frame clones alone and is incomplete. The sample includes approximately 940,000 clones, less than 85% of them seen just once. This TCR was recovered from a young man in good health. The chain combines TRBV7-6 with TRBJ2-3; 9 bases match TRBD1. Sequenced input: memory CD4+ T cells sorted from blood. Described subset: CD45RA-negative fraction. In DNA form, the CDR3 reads TGTGCCAGCAGCTTAGACGGGACAGGGCCAGATACGCAGTATTTT. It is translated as CASSLDGTGPDTQYF. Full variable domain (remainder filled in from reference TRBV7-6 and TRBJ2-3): GAGVSQSPRYKVTKRGQDVALRCDPISGHVSLYWYRQALGQGPEFLTYFNYEAQQDKSGLPNDRFSAERPEGSISTLTIQRTEQRDSAMYRCASSLDGTGPDTQYFGPGTRLTVL.